This T cell receptor (beta chain) is from a study of T cell changes during pregnancy in multiple sclerosis. Assay used: immunoSEQ multiplex PCR; TCRdb lists only in-frame clones, some missing. Among around 80,000 clones, 92% were seen once, and the ten largest hold 2.6%. The input for sequencing was peripheral blood, taken before pregnancy. The sequence was obtained from a female donor with multiple sclerosis, enrolled in a pregnancy study.

Here the CDR3 reads CASSHPEAYQETQYF. As DNA, the CDR3 is TGCGCCAGCAGCCACCCCGAAGCTTACCAAGAGACCCAGTACTTC. This chain uses TRBV5-1 with TRBJ2-5; D gene unclear. Trimming took off 4 bases at V and 0 bases at J, with 13 bases between the two ends. This CDR3 is 15 amino acids long. CDR1 is SGHRS, CDR2 YFSETQ, per germline. Looking up the rest from reference TRBV5-1 and TRBJ2-5 gives the full variable domain: KAGVTQTPRYLIKTRGQQVTLSCSPISGHRSVSWYQQTPGQGLQFLFEYFSETQRNKGNFPGRFSGRQFSNSRSEMNVSTLELGDSALYLCASSHPEAYQETQYFGPGTRLLVL.